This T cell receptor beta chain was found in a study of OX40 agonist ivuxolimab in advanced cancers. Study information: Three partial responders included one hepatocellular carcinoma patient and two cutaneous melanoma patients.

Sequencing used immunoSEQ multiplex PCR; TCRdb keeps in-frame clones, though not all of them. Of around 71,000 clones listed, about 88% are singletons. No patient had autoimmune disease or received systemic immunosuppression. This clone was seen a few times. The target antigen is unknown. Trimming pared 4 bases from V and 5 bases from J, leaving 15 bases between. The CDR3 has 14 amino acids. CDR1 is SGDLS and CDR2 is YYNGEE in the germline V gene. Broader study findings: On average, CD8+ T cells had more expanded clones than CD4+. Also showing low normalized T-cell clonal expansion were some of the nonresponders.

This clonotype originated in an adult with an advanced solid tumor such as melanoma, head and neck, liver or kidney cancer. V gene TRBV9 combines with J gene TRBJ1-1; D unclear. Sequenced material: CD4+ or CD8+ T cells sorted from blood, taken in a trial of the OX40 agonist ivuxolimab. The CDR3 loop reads CASSPRTGVTEAFF. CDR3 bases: TGTGCCAGCAGCCCAAGGACCGGGGTGACTGAAGCTTTCTTT.